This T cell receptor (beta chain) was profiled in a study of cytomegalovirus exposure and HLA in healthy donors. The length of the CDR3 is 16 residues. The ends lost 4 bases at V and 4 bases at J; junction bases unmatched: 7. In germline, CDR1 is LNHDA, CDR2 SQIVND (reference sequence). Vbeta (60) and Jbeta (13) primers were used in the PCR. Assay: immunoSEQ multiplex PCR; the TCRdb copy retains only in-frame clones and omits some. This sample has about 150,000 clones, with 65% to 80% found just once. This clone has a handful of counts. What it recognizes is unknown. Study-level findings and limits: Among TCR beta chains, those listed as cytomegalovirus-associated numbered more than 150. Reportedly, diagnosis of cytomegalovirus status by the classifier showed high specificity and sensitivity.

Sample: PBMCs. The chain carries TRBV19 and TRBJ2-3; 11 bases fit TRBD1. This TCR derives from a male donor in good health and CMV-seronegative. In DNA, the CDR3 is TGTGCCAGTAGTAGAATGGACAGGGGGCGGGCAGATACGCAGTATTTT. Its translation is CASSRMDRGRADTQYF.